A selection of T cell receptor beta chains follows, all from one sample in a study of blood T cell repertoires in COVID-19. Data came from immunoSEQ multiplex PCR; TCRdb stores just in-frame clones and leaves some out. The sample includes under 70,000 clones, around three quarters of them seen just once. The sequenced sample was peripheral blood. The receptors stem from a human donor in a cohort sampled during active COVID-19. Each CDR3 is given with its conserved first and last residue. D genes are given only for firm matches. Clone size is given for some rows only: seen once, a few or many times, or a class if the clone is expanded.

V,size,J,length,D,CDR3,DNA
TRBV27,few,TRBJ1-4,15,-,CASSPNGRANEKLFF,TGTGCCAGCAGCCCCAACGGCAGGGCGAATGAAAAACTGTTTTTT
TRBV10-3,-,TRBJ1-1,14,-,CAISEGGRVTEAFF,TGTGCCATCAGTGAAGGGGGGAGGGTCACTGAAGCTTTCTTT
TRBV6-2/TRBV6-3,-,TRBJ2-7,15,TRBD2,CASSLPLAGAGEQYF,TGTGCCAGCAGTCTTCCTCTAGCGGGAGCCGGCGAGCAGTACTTC
TRBV4-3,-,TRBJ2-7,15,TRBD2,CASSRAAGEGYEQYF,TGCGCCAGCAGCCGAGCGGCGGGAGAAGGCTACGAGCAGTACTTC
TRBV19,-,TRBJ2-5,13,-,CASSITGKETQYF,TGTGCCAGTAGTATTACAGGGAAAGAGACCCAGTACTTC
TRBV4-1,-,TRBJ2-6,19,TRBD1,CASSHTGQAVGSGANVLTF,TGCGCCAGCAGCCACACCGGACAGGCAGTCGGCTCTGGGGCCAACGTCCTGACTTTC
TRBV4-3,-,TRBJ2-2,14,-,CASSQVSVTGELFF,TGCGCCAGCAGCCAAGTTTCCGTCACCGGGGAGCTGTTTTTT
TRBV5-1,-,TRBJ1-6,15,-,CASSLVQAANSPLHF,TGCGCCAGCAGCTTGGTGCAGGCTGCCAATTCACCCCTCCACTTT
TRBV30,-,TRBJ2-2,15,TRBD2,CAWSVYGRVTGELFF,TGTGCCTGGAGTGTATACGGGAGGGTCACCGGGGAGCTGTTTTTT
TRBV11-3,-,TRBJ2-3,16,TRBD1,CASSLGPRTGSDTQYF,TGTGCCAGCAGCTTAGGCCCCCGGACAGGGTCAGATACGCAGTATTTT
TRBV7-9,-,TRBJ1-2,17,TRBD1,CASSLDRVGQGSYGYTF,TGTGCCAGCAGCTTAGATAGGGTCGGACAGGGGAGTTATGGCTACACCTTC
TRBV5-8,few,TRBJ1-5,12,-,CATESGNQPQHF,TGTGCCACGGAGTCAGGGAATCAGCCCCAGCATTTT
TRBV27,few,TRBJ2-7,12,TRBD1,CARGQGTYEQYF,TGTGCCAGAGGACAGGGGACCTACGAGCAGTACTTC
TRBV29-1,-,TRBJ2-7,12,-,CSVAQSSYEQYF,TGCAGCGTTGCACAGAGCTCCTACGAGCAGTACTTC
TRBV27,-,TRBJ1-3,12,-,CASMSRGNTIYF,TGTGCCAGCATGAGCAGGGGAAACACCATATATTTT
TRBV25-1,-,TRBJ2-4,17,TRBD2,CASSDWGAGLAKNIQYF,TGTGCCAGCAGTGACTGGGGAGCGGGATTAGCCAAAAACATTCAGTACTTC
TRBV14,once,TRBJ1-1,14,TRBD1,CASSQVGTGNEAFF,TGTGCCAGCAGCCAGGTCGGGACAGGGAACGAAGCTTTCTTT
TRBV4-3,once,TRBJ2-1,20,TRBD2,CASSRQYSAGLAGGLNEQFF,TGCGCCAGCAGCCGCCAATACTCCGCCGGACTAGCGGGAGGCCTCAATGAGCAGTTCTTC
TRBV6-5,-,TRBJ1-1,12,-,CASSHDRTEAFF,TGTGCCAGCAGTCACGACAGAACTGAAGCTTTCTTT
TRBV5-1,-,TRBJ2-5,13,-,CASRDPPGETQYF,TGCGCCAGCAGGGACCCTCCAGGGGAGACCCAGTACTTC
TRBV7-2,-,TRBJ2-7,15,TRBD2,CASSMTSGRGYEQYF,TGTGCCAGCAGCATGACTAGCGGGAGGGGTTACGAGCAGTACTTC
TRBV19,-,TRBJ2-2,15,TRBD1,CASRKRTGNTGELFF,TGTGCCAGTAGGAAACGGACAGGGAACACCGGGGAGCTGTTTTTT
TRBV12-3/TRBV12-4,-,TRBJ1-6,12,-,CASSLYRSPLHF,TGTGCCAGCAGTCTTTATCGGTCACCCCTCCACTTT
TRBV18,-,TRBJ1-1,15,TRBD1,CASSSVRQGAAEAFF,TGTGCCAGCTCATCCGTTAGACAGGGGGCCGCTGAAGCTTTCTTT
TRBV5-1,-,TRBJ2-1,16,TRBD2,CASSLDTGLADNEQFF,TGCGCCAGCAGCTTGGATACCGGACTAGCAGACAATGAGCAGTTCTTC
TRBV5-4,once,TRBJ2-2,12,-,CASSRDTGELFF,TGTGCCAGCAGCCGGGACACCGGGGAGCTGTTTTTT
TRBV25-1,-,TRBJ2-2,14,TRBD2,CASATSGRTGELFF,TGTGCCAGCGCCACTAGCGGTCGCACCGGGGAGCTGTTTTTT
TRBV30,-,TRBJ2-1,15,-,CAWSVQISSYNEQFF,TGTGCCTGGAGTGTACAGATAAGCTCCTACAATGAGCAGTTCTTC
TRBV5-1,-,TRBJ2-5,14,-,CASSLVTQEETQYF,TGCGCCAGCAGCTTGGTGACCCAGGAAGAGACCCAGTACTTC
TRBV6-5,-,TRBJ2-7,15,-,CASSSYRALGHEQYF,TGTGCCAGCAGTTCTTACAGGGCGCTTGGACACGAGCAGTACTTC
TRBV6-1,-,TRBJ2-7,14,TRBD1,CASSEVRGPYEQYF,TGTGCCAGCAGTGAAGTTAGGGGGCCCTACGAGCAGTACTTC
TRBV5-1,-,TRBJ1-3,15,-,CASSLTWSSGNTIYF,TGCGCCAGCAGCTTGACGTGGAGCTCTGGAAACACCATATATTTT
TRBV7-3,-,TRBJ2-1,15,TRBD2,CASSLATSGGGEQFF,TGTGCCAGCAGCCTAGCGACTAGCGGAGGGGGTGAGCAGTTCTTC
TRBV7-7,-,TRBJ2-5,16,TRBD1,CASSLAATGGGETQYF,TGTGCTAGCAGCTTAGCTGCGACAGGGGGCGGAGAGACCCAGTACTTC
TRBV7-7,-,TRBJ2-1,14,-,CASGAGGASNEQFF,TGTGCTAGCGGGGCAGGGGGCGCATCCAATGAGCAGTTCTTC
TRBV29-1,-,TRBJ2-2,13,-,CSVVKGGTGELFF,TGCAGCGTTGTCAAAGGGGGCACCGGGGAGCTGTTTTTT
TRBV6-2/TRBV6-3,-,TRBJ1-1,14,-,CASSYNPRAFEAFF,TGTGCCAGCAGTTACAACCCGCGGGCGTTTGAAGCTTTCTTT
TRBV6-6,-,TRBJ2-7,16,TRBD2,CASTGTSGWYSYEQYF,TGTGCCAGCACCGGGACTAGCGGGTGGTACTCCTACGAGCAGTACTTC
TRBV27,-,TRBJ2-7,15,-,CASSPLYRGGNEQYF,TGTGCCAGCAGTCCGCTCTACAGGGGGGGAAACGAGCAGTACTTC
TRBV5-8,-,TRBJ2-1,15,TRBD1,CASRPKGAAYNEQFF,TGTGCCAGCAGGCCAAAGGGGGCGGCCTACAATGAGCAGTTCTTC
TRBV6-4,-,TRBJ2-7,16,TRBD1,CASNQNRSQGDNEQYF,TGTGCCAGCAACCAGAACAGGTCCCAGGGGGATAACGAGCAGTACTTC
TRBV9,-,TRBJ2-7,15,-,CASSVLAGVLYEQYF,TGTGCCAGCAGCGTATTGGCAGGGGTCCTGTACGAGCAGTACTTC
TRBV28,-,TRBJ2-2,14,TRBD2,CASFTSGTDGELFF,TGTGCCAGCTTCACTAGCGGGACCGACGGGGAGCTGTTTTTT
TRBV9,-,TRBJ1-3,14,-,CASSGDTTRNTIYF,TGTGCCAGCAGCGGGGACACGACAAGAAACACCATATATTTT
TRBV12-2,few,TRBJ1-4,17,-,CASRLASAGQGDEKLFF,TGTGCAAGTCGCTTAGCGTCTGCGGGACAGGGGGATGAAAAACTGTTTTTT
TRBV10-3,once,TRBJ1-2,12,-,CAINPGERGYTF,TGTGCCATAAACCCAGGGGAGAGGGGCTACACCTTC
TRBV10-1,few,TRBJ1-1,13,TRBD1,CASSPGQGTEAFF,TGCGCCAGCAGTCCGGGACAGGGCACTGAAGCTTTCTTT
TRBV30,-,TRBJ2-7,14,TRBD2,CAWRTSGLSYEQYF,TGTGCCTGGAGGACTAGCGGACTCTCCTACGAGCAGTACTTC
TRBV7-2,-,TRBJ1-2,14,-,CASSLDMGSGGYTF,TGTGCCAGCAGCTTAGACATGGGTTCGGGAGGCTACACCTTC
TRBV6-5,-,TRBJ2-2,15,TRBD2,CASSPSGGYTGELFF,TGTGCCAGCAGTCCTAGCGGAGGGTACACCGGGGAGCTGTTTTTT